The T cell receptor beta chain under discussion was sequenced for a study of Graves' ophthalmopathy and Graves' hyperthyroidism. Amplification targeted the TCR beta CDR3 regions, with RNA transcripts as the source material. The first-round RT-PCR employed HTBI primers together with the Qiagen OneStep RT-PCR kit. A multiplex PCR was then performed as the second round. Each CDR3 protein gets one entry after TCRdb re-called the multiplex PCR reads with MiXCR. The table lists fewer than 650,000 distinct CDR3 sequences, about a fifth of them singletons, with approximately 6.9% in the top ten. This clonotype was observed at least ten times. This CDR3 is built from 17 residues. With 7 bases clipped from V and 0 bases from J, the junction kept 11 bases outside the gene matches. CDR1 and CDR2 (germline): GTSNPN, SVGIG (reference sequence).

The TCR comes from a woman between 18 and 30 years old with stable Graves' hyperthyroidism. Some clones in this sample may be carry-over from other donors' samples. The J gene is TRBJ2-4, the V gene TRBV30; 11 bases align to TRBD2. The sequenced material came from peripheral blood. The CDR3 spells CALRSGRDPLAKNIQYF. As DNA, the CDR3 is TGTGCCTTACGTAGCGGGAGGGACCCCTTAGCCAAAAACATTCAGTACTTC.